The TCR beta chain under discussion was sequenced for a study of blood T cell repertoires in COVID-19. Study-wide background: The study drew acute and convalescent COVID-19 samples from the United States, Italy and Spain. PBMCs, B-cell-depleted T cells, or T cells provided the cDNA or gDNA that made up the material.

In the original workflow: How many nucleated cells were present was estimated from reference gene primer amplification. TCRdb's table, derived via immunoSEQ multiplex PCR, lists solely in-frame clones and lacks some. D and trimming were read from the DNA, whereas the V and J calls and clone size are those reported in that table. Among about 200,000 clones listed, around 89% were seen once. The trim removed 7 bases at V and 9 bases at J, leaving 7 bases unmatched. Germline V lookup: CDR1 MNHNY, CDR2 SVGAGI (reference sequence). The CDR3 is 14 residues long. V and J are TRBV6-6 and TRBJ1-6; 9 bases are a match to TRBD1. Sequences were obtained from peripheral blood. The receptor was isolated from a man in his forties or fifties with acute or convalescent COVID-19. The CDR3 loop is CASTSGQGTSPLHF. The CDR3 DNA reads TGTGCCAGCACCTCCGGACAGGGGACTTCACCCCTCCACTTT.